The subject of this entry is one T cell receptor beta chain. Its antigen is not known. The PCR ran on 60 Vbeta and 13 Jbeta primers. Libraries were prepared by immunoSEQ multiplex PCR; TCRdb keeps only in-frame clonotypes and omits some of them. This sample has about 120,000 clones, with 79% found just once. This sample was included in a study of cytomegalovirus exposure and HLA in healthy donors. Overall study findings and caveats: The number of N-insertions in an Asian-associated ancestry cluster was reportedly below the 666-donor mean in a later analysis.

Germline values: CDR1 MDHEN, CDR2 SYDVKM. V was pared by 7 bases and J by 0 bases, with 10 bases between. CDR3 size: 14 residues. What was sequenced was PBMCs. The clonotype originates from a man aged 25-45 years in good health and CMV-seropositive. The chain joins TRBV28 to TRBJ2-1, with no clear D. The CDR3 nucleotides are TGTGCCAGCAAGAGCTCGAGCTCCTACAATGAGCAGTTCTTC. Protein product: CASKSSSSYNEQFF. The full variable domain, with the rest looked up from reference TRBV28 and TRBJ2-1, is DVKVTQSSRYLVKRTGEKVFLECVQDMDHENMFWYRQDPGLGLRLIYFSYDVKMKEKGDIPEGYSVSREKKERFSLILESASTNQTSMYLCASKSSSSYNEQFFGPGTRLTVL.